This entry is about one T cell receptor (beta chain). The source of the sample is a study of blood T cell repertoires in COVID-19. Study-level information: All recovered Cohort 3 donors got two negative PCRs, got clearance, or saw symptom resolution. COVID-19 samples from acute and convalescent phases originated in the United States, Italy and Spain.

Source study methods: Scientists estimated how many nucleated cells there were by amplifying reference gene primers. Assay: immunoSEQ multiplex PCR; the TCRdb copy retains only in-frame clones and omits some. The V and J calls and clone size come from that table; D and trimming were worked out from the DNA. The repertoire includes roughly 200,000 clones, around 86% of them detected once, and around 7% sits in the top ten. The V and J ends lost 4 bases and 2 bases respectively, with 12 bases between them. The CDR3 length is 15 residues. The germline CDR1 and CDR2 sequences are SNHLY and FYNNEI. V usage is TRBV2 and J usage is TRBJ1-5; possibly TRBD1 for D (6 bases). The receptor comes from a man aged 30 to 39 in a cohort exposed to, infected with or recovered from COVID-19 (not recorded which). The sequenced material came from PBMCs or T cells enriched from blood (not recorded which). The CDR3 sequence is CASSGGGHGNQPQHF. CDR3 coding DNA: TGTGCCAGCAGTGGAGGGGGTCATGGCAATCAGCCCCAGCATTTT.